The 9 T cell receptor beta chains in this list originate from one sample, sequenced in a study of STAT5B mutations in CD4+ large granular lymphocyte leukemia (dated by TCRdb to between 2021 and 2023). Library method: the immunoSEQ multiplex PCR assay. In its TCRdb copy, this immuneACCESS table keeps in-frame sequences only and misses some clones. Where compared with another copy, unresolved V genes explain less than half of these, and the others have no known cause. Within this sample are about 35,000 clones, with 65% to 70% of them counted one time only. The ten largest clones capture roughly 1.8% of the sample. Sample: CD4+ T cells from blood buffy coats. Every receptor here comes from a human donor in good health.

The V gene is TRBV5-8, the J gene TRBJ1-5, with D maybe TRBD1 (5 bases). V was clipped by 4 bases and J by 6 bases, with 14 bases between them. Germline V lookup: CDR1 SGHTS, CDR2 YDEGEE. The CDR3 contains 14 residues. CDR3 bases: TGTGCCAGCAGCCAAAGACAGTCGACTCAGCCCCAGCATTTT. It is translated as CASSQRQSTQPQHF.

The chain recombines TRBV9 with TRBJ1-3, with D perhaps TRBD1 (6 bases). The germline CDR1 and CDR2 sequences are SGDLS and YYNGEE. Trimming shortened V by 0 bases and J by 4 bases, and 14 bases separated the two germline ends. This CDR3 contains 16 residues. The CDR3 DNA reads TGTGCCAGCAGCGTAGCTGTGGGGGGGCAAGGAAACACCATATATTTT. This translates into CASSVAVGGQGNTIYF.

The V call is TRBV7-2, the J call TRBJ1-5; D is ambiguous. Per germline, CDR1 SGHTA and CDR2 FQGNSA. Trimming stripped 5 bases from V and 0 bases from J, with 17 bases between. CDR3 size: 17 residues. CDR3 in amino acids: CASSRLGSDDSNQPQHF. CDR3 DNA: TGTGCCAGCAGCCGCCTTGGGTCAGACGATAGCAATCAGCCCCAGCATTTT.

On this clone itself: An end of the junction differs from the germline gene, which may be a read error. The chain has TRBV7-7 and TRBJ2-7; TRBD1 might be the D (5 bases). The CDR3 contains 15 residues. The germline gives CDR1 SSHAT, CDR2 FNYEAQ (reference sequence). The CDR3 is CASSSAFGQGYEQYF. The CDR3, as DNA: TGTGCTAGCAGCTCAGCATTCGGGCAGGGCTACGAGCAGTACTTC.

The chain uses TRBV10-3 and TRBJ2-1; TRBD2 aligns across 10 bases. The V segment lost 7 bases and the J segment 5 bases; nucleotides outside the gene matches: 5. Per germline, CDR1 ENHRY and CDR2 SYGVKD. The CDR3 runs to 14 residues. The CDR3 region has the DNA TGTGCCATCACCCGGACTAGCGGAAACAATGAGCAGTTCTTC. This encodes CAITRTSGNNEQFF.

This clone was observed a few times. The rearrangement links TRBV19 to TRBJ1-6, with 8 bases lining up with TRBD1. This CDR3 contains 13 residues. With 6 bases clipped from V and 9 bases from J, the junction kept 4 bases outside the gene matches. Germline V gives CDR1 LNHDA, CDR2 SQIVND (reference sequence). The CDR3 sequence is CASRSGGSSPLHF. Here the CDR3 DNA reads TGTGCCAGTAGGTCAGGGGGCAGTTCACCCCTCCACTTT.

V and J are TRBV19 and TRBJ1-1, with D possibly being TRBD1 (5 bases). The CDR3 consists of 13 residues. V was pared by 8 bases and J by 4 bases, with 14 bases between. CDR1 is LNHDA and CDR2 is SQIVND in the germline V gene (reference sequence). CDR3 residues: CASGEGLTTEAFF. The CDR3 nucleotides read TGTGCCAGTGGTGAGGGGCTAACCACTGAAGCTTTCTTT.

This clone was counted only a few times. The gene calls are TRBV5-1 and TRBJ1-5; D gene ambiguous. This CDR3 contains 14 residues. Trimming removed 6 bases from V and 0 bases from J, with 10 bases in between. Germline CDR1 and CDR2: SGHRS and YFSETQ. Here the CDR3 DNA reads TGCGCCAGCAAACGGGATGATAGCAATCAGCCCCAGCATTTT. This translates into CASKRDDSNQPQHF.

The genes are TRBV7-8 and TRBJ1-1; TRBD1 matches 7 bases. The V gene end was trimmed by 1 base and the J gene end by 4 bases; junction bases not matched to a gene: 3. Germline V CDR1 and CDR2: SGHVS, FQNEAQ. The CDR3 extends over 14 amino acids. CDR3 loop: CASSLVQGGTEAFF. The CDR3 region has the DNA TGTGCCAGCAGCTTAGTTCAGGGGGGCACTGAAGCTTTCTTT.